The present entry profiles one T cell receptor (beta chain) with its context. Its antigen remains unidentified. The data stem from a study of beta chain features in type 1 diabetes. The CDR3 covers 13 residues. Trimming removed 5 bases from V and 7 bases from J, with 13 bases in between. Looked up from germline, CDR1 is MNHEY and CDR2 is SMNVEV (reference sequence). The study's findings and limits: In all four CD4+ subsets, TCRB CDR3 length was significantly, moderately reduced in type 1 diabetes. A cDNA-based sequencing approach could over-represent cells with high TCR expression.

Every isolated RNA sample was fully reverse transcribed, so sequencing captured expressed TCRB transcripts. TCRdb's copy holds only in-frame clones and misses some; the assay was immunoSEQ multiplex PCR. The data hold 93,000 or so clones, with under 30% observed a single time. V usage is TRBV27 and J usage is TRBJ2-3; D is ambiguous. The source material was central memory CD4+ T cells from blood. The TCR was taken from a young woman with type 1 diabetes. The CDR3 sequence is CASSGIAVNTQYF. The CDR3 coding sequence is TGTGCCAGCAGTGGCATAGCCGTGAATACGCAGTATTTT.